These T cell receptor beta chains were read from a single sample in a study of T-cell memory formation after mild COVID-19. One entry per CDR3 protein results from TCRdb running MiXCR on the 5' RACE reads. The sample holds about 560,000 distinct CDR3 sequences, around 15% seen once. Sequencing input: PBMCs or a T cell subset sorted from them (not recorded which). The receptor source for this set is an adult woman who had mild COVID-19 (a few samples of this study predate the infection). Cell type and time point are not known. Both conserved end residues are part of each CDR3. The D gene is left open where the match is weak. Clone size appears in some rows only: once, few, many, or a class for an expanded clone.

size	length	V	J	D	DNA	CDR3
.	16	TRBV12-5	TRBJ1-2	TRBD1	TGTGCTAGTGGTTTGGTATTAGGGACAGGGGGCGATGGCTACACCTTC	CASGLVLGTGGDGYTF
few	13	TRBV10-3	TRBJ1-4	.	TGTGCCATCAGTGCTGGGGCGGATGAAAAACTGTTTTTT	CAISAGADEKLFF
.	13	TRBV6-5	TRBJ2-2	.	TGTGCCAGCAGCTTCAGAGAAAACCGGGAGCTGTTTTTT	CASSFRENRELFF
few	14	TRBV27	TRBJ2-7	TRBD2	TGTGCCAGCAGTTCAGGGACGGGGGGAATCAAGCAGTACTTC	CASSSGTGGIKQYF
.	16	TRBV5-1	TRBJ2-2	TRBD2	TGCGCCAGCAGTCAATTTGGCGGGAGCGGAACCGGGGAGCTGTTTTTT	CASSQFGGSGTGELFF
many	15	TRBV24-1	TRBJ2-3	TRBD2	TGTGCCACCAGTGCATTAGCGGGGGAGGGAGATACGCAGTATTTT	CATSALAGEGDTQYF
.	15	TRBV4-2	TRBJ2-1	TRBD2	TGTGCCAGCAGCAAAGCGGGGGGGCTATTGAATGAGCAGTTCTTC	CASSKAGGLLNEQFF
.	15	TRBV21-1	TRBJ2-4	.	TGTGCCAGCAGCTGGTGGGGGCTAGCCAAAAACATTCAGTACTTC	CASSWWGLAKNIQYF
.	16	TRBV11-2	TRBJ2-7	.	TGTGCCAGCAGCTCCATCGACAGGATTCTTAGCTACGAGCAGTACTTC	CASSSIDRILSYEQYF
once	14	TRBV5-1	TRBJ2-7	TRBD1	TGCGCCAGCAGCTACGGACAGGGGATCTACGAGCAGTACTTC	CASSYGQGIYEQYF
.	15	TRBV7-9	TRBJ2-7	TRBD2	TGTGCCAGCAGCTTAGGGGGGGGTGCAGTTTACGAGCAGTACTTC	CASSLGGGAVYEQYF
few	15	TRBV9	TRBJ2-5	TRBD1	TGTGCCAGCAGCGTAGATAGGGGGCAGTGGGAGACCCAGTACTTC	CASSVDRGQWETQYF
.	14	TRBV6-5	TRBJ2-7	.	TGTGCCAGCAGTTACTCCCAGGGACTCTACGAGCAGTACTTC	CASSYSQGLYEQYF
few	13	TRBV7-2	TRBJ1-1	TRBD1	TGTGCCAGCAGCGCGGGGACAGGGCCTGAAGCTTTCTTT	CASSAGTGPEAFF
.	14	TRBV9	TRBJ2-7	TRBD1	TGTGCCAGCAGCGTAGGGGGACAGCCCTACGAGCAGTACTTC	CASSVGGQPYEQYF
.	16	TRBV7-9	TRBJ2-7	.	TGTGCCAGCAGCTTATCTGGGCAACGGCCCAACTACGAGCAGTACTTC	CASSLSGQRPNYEQYF
.	15	TRBV10-3	TRBJ2-7	.	TGTGCCATCAGTGAGTCATCAGGAGGGGGCTACGAGCAGTACTTC	CAISESSGGGYEQYF
.	16	TRBV11-2	TRBJ2-7	TRBD1	TGTGCCAGCAGCTTGGTCGGACAGGGGGGGTTCTACGAGCAGTACTTC	CASSLVGQGGFYEQYF
many	18	TRBV5-6	TRBJ1-1	.	TGTGCCAGCAGCTTGTCTCGCGGAACATGGGGTTTAAACACTGAAGCTTTCTTT	CASSLSRGTWGLNTEAFF
once	15	TRBV12-3/TRBV12-4	TRBJ1-1	.	TGTGCCAGCAGCCAGCGTGACAAAGGGGTCACTGAAGCTTTCTTT	CASSQRDKGVTEAFF
.	11	TRBV19	TRBJ2-1	.	TGTGCCAGTAAATGGGGCTATGAGCAGTTCTTC	CASKWGYEQFF
few	15	TRBV12-3/TRBV12-4	TRBJ2-1	TRBD2	TGTGCCAGCAGTTTGAGGACTAGAGCATACAATGAGCAGTTCTTC	CASSLRTRAYNEQFF
few	18	TRBV11-3	TRBJ2-1	.	TGTGCCAGCAGCTTAGGGACCAGGGGAACGAGAAGAAACAATGAGCAGTTCTTC	CASSLGTRGTRRNNEQFF
.	12	TRBV20-1	TRBJ2-4	TRBD2	TGCAGTGCTTCCGCGGGGGGGCCGGACCAGTACTTC	CSASAGGPDQYF
.	17	TRBV5-6	TRBJ2-1	TRBD1	TGTGCCAGCAGCTTGTTGCCGTTTGGGACAGGGTCCAATGAGCAGTTCTTC	CASSLLPFGTGSNEQFF
few	16	TRBV15	TRBJ2-5	.	TGTGCCACCAGCAGAGAACCAGGTGGGGGGCAAGAGACCCAGTACTTC	CATSREPGGGQETQYF
.	15	TRBV4-1	TRBJ2-2	.	TGCGCCAGCAGCCAAATGGACTCCCCCACCGGGGAGCTGTTTTTT	CASSQMDSPTGELFF
.	14	TRBV2	TRBJ1-2	TRBD1	TGTGCCAGCAGCGGCGGGACAGAATACTATGGCTACACCTTC	CASSGGTEYYGYTF
.	16	TRBV5-6	TRBJ1-5	.	TGTGCCAGCAGCTTGTCGGGGGGCAGGAGCAATCAGCCCCAGCATTTT	CASSLSGGRSNQPQHF
.	14	TRBV15	TRBJ2-2	.	TGTGCCACCAGCAGACCCTCGGGCGGGGGGGAGCTGTTTTTT	CATSRPSGGGELFF
few	13	TRBV7-9	TRBJ2-3	TRBD2	TGTGCCAGCAGCTCCATAGCGGGAGGGCCGCCCCATTTT	CASSSIAGGPPHF
.	15	TRBV20-1	TRBJ2-1	TRBD1	TGCAGTGCTAGGGAGGGACAGGGTGGTTCGGGTGAGCAGTTCTTC	CSAREGQGGSGEQFF
.	14	TRBV4-1	TRBJ2-1	.	TGCGCCAGCAGCCAAGTTCATCTTCTCAATGAGCAGTTCTTC	CASSQVHLLNEQFF
.	15	TRBV24-1	TRBJ1-2	.	TGTGCCACCAGTGATGGCACAGGCTTCTCCGATGGCTACACCTTC	CATSDGTGFSDGYTF
.	14	TRBV19	TRBJ2-7	TRBD2	TGTGCCAGTAGGACTAGCGGGAGTCTCGCCGAGCAGTACTTC	CASRTSGSLAEQYF
few	16	TRBV24-1	TRBJ2-7	TRBD1	TGTGCCACCAGTGACCCGGGACAGGGAAGTAAAATGGAGCAGTACTTC	CATSDPGQGSKMEQYF
few	15	TRBV6-6	TRBJ2-1	TRBD1	TGTGCCAGCAGCACTCGGGACAGGGGGCGCGATGAGCAGTTCTTC	CASSTRDRGRDEQFF
.	15	TRBV2	TRBJ2-7	TRBD2	TGTGCCAGCAGTGGGTCCGGGACTAGTCTCCCCGAGCAGTACTTC	CASSGSGTSLPEQYF
.	13	TRBV20-1	TRBJ2-1	TRBD2	TGCAGTGCTCCACTAGCGGGAGGCCATGAGCAGTTCTTC	CSAPLAGGHEQFF
few	11	TRBV20-1	TRBJ2-1	.	TGCAGTGCCGACACTTCCAATGAGCAGTTCTTC	CSADTSNEQFF
.	16	TRBV4-2	TRBJ1-2	.	TGTGCCAGCAGCCAAGCGGGGGGTGAGTCTAACTATGGCTACACCTTC	CASSQAGGESNYGYTF
.	15	TRBV19	TRBJ2-1	TRBD2	TGTGCCAGTACCAGACCGGGACTAGCCTCCAATGAGCAGTTCTTC	CASTRPGLASNEQFF
few	14	TRBV2	TRBJ2-1	.	TGTGCCAGCAGTGTTTTGCGGGACTACAATGAGCAGTTCTTC	CASSVLRDYNEQFF
.	15	TRBV20-1	TRBJ2-7	TRBD2	TGCAGTGCTCCAGATCTAGCGGCGAGCTCCTACGAGCAGTACTTC	CSAPDLAASSYEQYF
few	14	TRBV16	TRBJ1-1	.	TGTGCCAGCAGCCAGGCTGCCGGGGGGACTGAAGCTTTCTTT	CASSQAAGGTEAFF
.	16	TRBV11-3	TRBJ2-1	TRBD2	TGTGCCAGCAGCTTAGTTACGGGACTAGCCTACAATGAGCAGTTCTTC	CASSLVTGLAYNEQFF
.	14	TRBV20-1	TRBJ1-4	.	TGCAGTGTCGCTCGCCAGGGTTTTAATGAAAAACTGTTTTTT	CSVARQGFNEKLFF
few	14	TRBV11-2	TRBJ2-7	.	TGTGCCAGCCCTTTACAGGGTTACGAATACGAGCAGTACTTC	CASPLQGYEYEQYF
.	15	TRBV19	TRBJ1-1	.	TGTGCCAGTAGTATAGATTCAGGGCCGGGAACTGAAGCTTTCTTT	CASSIDSGPGTEAFF
.	14	TRBV10-3	TRBJ1-1	TRBD1	TGTGCCATCAGAGCTGACAGGGGCATTACTGAAGCTTTCTTT	CAIRADRGITEAFF
.	15	TRBV7-2	TRBJ2-7	TRBD2	TGTGCCAGCAGCTTAGGAAGGGCGGGAGACGCCGAGCAGTACTTC	CASSLGRAGDAEQYF
.	15	TRBV12-3/TRBV12-4	TRBJ1-1	.	TGTGCCAGCACAACCCCCTATTCGGGGAAGGCTGAAGCTTTCTTT	CASTTPYSGKAEAFF
.	18	TRBV6-1	TRBJ2-1	TRBD2	TGTGCCAGCAGTGAAGCAGGAGCGGGGGGGCCAGTAGACAATGAGCAGTTCTTC	CASSEAGAGGPVDNEQFF
few	15	TRBV4-3	TRBJ1-1	.	TGCGCCAGCAGCCAAGATGGTCTCGGGAATACTGAAGCTTTCTTT	CASSQDGLGNTEAFF
few	15	TRBV19	TRBJ2-3	.	TGTGCCAGTAGTTCCCGGGAAGGTATCACAGATACGCAGTATTTT	CASSSREGITDTQYF
.	17	TRBV7-9	TRBJ2-5	TRBD1	TGTGCCAGCAGCCGAGGGGCCGGACAGGGCGTGAGGGAGACCCAGTACTTC	CASSRGAGQGVRETQYF
.	14	TRBV24-1	TRBJ2-3	TRBD2	TGTGCCACCGGGACTAGCGGGGGATCAGATACGCAGTATTTT	CATGTSGGSDTQYF